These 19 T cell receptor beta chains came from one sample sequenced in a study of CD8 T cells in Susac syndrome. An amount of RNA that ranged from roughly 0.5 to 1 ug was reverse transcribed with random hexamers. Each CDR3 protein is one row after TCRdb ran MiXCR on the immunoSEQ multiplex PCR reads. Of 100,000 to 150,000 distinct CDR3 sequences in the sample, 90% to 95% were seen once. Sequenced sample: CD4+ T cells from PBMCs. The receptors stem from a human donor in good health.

The CDR3 DNA reads as TGCAGTGCTAGAGATCTAGCTAGCGGACAAGAGACCCAGTACTTC. Translated, it gives CSARDLASGQETQYF. This chain joins TRBV20-1 and TRBJ2-5, with 7 nucleotides matching TRBD2. The CDR3 spans 15 residues. Germline trimming cut 0 bases from V and 2 bases from J; bases unmatched to any gene: 6. Germline V gene sequence: CDR1 DFQATT, CDR2 SNEGSKA (reference sequence).

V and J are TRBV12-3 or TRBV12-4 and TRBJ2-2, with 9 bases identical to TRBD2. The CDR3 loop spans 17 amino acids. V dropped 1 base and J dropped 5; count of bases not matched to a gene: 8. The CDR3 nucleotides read TGTGCCAGCAGTTTAGACCCAAGCGGGAGGAATACCGGGGAGCTGTTTTTT. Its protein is CASSLDPSGRNTGELFF.

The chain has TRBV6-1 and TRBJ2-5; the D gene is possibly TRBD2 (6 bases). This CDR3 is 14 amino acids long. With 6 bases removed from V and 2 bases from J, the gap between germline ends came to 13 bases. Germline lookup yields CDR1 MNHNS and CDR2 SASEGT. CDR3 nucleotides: TGTGCCAGCAGGATAGCTGGGGGGCAAGAGACCCAGTACTTC. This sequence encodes CASRIAGGQETQYF.

DNA of the CDR3: TGTGCCAGCAGCTTAAGTATTGGGAAAGTCTACGAGCAGTACTTC. Translated: CASSLSIGKVYEQYF. The chain has TRBV7-2 and TRBJ2-7; D is ambiguous. The germline V and J ends were trimmed by 2 bases and 3 bases, with 14 bases remaining between them. CDR1 is SGHTA, CDR2 FQGNSA, per germline. The CDR3 loop spans 15 amino acids.

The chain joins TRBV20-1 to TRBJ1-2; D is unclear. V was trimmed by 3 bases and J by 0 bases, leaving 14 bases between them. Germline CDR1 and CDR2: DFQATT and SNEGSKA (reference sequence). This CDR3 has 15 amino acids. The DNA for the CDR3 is TGCAGTGCTAGTAAACGGGATCTAGCTAACTATGGCTACACCTTC. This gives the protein CSASKRDLANYGYTF.

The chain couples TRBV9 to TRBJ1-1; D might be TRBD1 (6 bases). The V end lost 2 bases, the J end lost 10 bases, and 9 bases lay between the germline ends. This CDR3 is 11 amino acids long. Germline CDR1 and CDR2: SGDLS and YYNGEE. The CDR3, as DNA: TGTGCCAGCAGCGTCATACAGGGAGCTTTCTTT. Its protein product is CASSVIQGAFF.

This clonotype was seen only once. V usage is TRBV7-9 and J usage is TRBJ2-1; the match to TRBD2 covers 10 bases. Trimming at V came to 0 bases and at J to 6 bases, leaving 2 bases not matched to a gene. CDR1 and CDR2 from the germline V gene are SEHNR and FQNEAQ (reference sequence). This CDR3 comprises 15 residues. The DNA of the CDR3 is TGTGCCAGCAGCTTAGCACTAGCGGGATTCAATGAGCAGTTCTTC. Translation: CASSLALAGFNEQFF.

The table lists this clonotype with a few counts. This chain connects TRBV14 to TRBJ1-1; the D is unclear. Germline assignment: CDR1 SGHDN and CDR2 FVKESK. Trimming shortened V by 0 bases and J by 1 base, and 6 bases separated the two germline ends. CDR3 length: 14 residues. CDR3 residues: CASSQEGGNTEAFF. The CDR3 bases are TGTGCCAGCAGCCAAGAGGGCGGGAACACTGAAGCTTTCTTT.

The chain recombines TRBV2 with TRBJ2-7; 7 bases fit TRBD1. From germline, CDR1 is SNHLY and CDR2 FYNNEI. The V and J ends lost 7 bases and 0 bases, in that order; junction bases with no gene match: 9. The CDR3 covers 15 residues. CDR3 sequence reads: CASKRGQGFSYEQYF. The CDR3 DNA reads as TGTGCCAGCAAGAGGGGGCAGGGGTTCTCCTACGAGCAGTACTTC.

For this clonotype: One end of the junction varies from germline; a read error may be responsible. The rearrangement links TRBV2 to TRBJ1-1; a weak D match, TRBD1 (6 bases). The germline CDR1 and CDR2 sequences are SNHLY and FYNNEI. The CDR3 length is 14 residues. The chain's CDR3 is CASREGTTLYEAFF. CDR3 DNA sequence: TGTGCCAGCAGGGAAGGGACAACCCTCTATGAAGCTTTCTTT. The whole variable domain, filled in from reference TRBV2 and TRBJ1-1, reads EPEVTQTPSHQVTQMGQEVILRCVPISNHLYFYWYRQILGQKVEFLVSFYNNEISEKSEIFDDQFSVERPDGSNFTLKIRSTKLEDSAMYFCASREGTTLYEAFFGQGTRLTVV.

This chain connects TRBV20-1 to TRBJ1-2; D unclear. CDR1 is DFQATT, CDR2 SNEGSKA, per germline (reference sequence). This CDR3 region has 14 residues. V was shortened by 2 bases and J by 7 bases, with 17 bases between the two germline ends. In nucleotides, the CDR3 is TGCAGTGCTAGAATGGACGGAGGGAGAGGTGGCTACACCTTC. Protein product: CSARMDGGRGGYTF.

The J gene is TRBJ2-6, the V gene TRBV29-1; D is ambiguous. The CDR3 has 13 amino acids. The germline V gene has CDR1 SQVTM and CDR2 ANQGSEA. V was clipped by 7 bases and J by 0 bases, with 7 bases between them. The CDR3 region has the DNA TGCAGCGCACTGTTCTCTGGGGCCAACGTCCTGACTTTC. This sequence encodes CSALFSGANVLTF. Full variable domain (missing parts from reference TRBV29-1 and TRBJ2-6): SAVISQKPSRDICQRGTSLTIQCQVDSQVTMMFWYRQQPGQSLTLIATANQGSEATYESGFVIDKFPISRPNLTFSTLTVSNMSPEDSSIYLCSALFSGANVLTFGAGSRLTVL.

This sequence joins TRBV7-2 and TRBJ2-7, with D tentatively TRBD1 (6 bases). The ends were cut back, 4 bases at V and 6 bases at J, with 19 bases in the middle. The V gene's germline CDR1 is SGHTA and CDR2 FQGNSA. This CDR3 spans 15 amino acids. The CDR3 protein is CASSSPDSLHVEQYF. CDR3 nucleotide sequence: TGTGCCAGCAGCTCGCCGGACAGCTTACACGTCGAGCAGTACTTC. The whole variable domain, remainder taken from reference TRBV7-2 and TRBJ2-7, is GAGVSQSPSNKVTEKGKDVELRCDPISGHTALYWYRQSLGQGLEFLIYFQGNSAPDKSGLPSDRFSAERTGGSVSTLTIQRTQQEDSAVYLCASSSPDSLHVEQYFGPGTRLTVT.

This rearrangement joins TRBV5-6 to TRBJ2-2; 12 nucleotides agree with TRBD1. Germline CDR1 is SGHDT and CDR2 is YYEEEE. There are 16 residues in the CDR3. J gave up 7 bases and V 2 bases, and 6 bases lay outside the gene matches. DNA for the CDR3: TGTGCCAGCAGCTTCCGGGACAGGGGGCAGTTCGGGGAGCTGTTTTTT. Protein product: CASSFRDRGQFGELFF.

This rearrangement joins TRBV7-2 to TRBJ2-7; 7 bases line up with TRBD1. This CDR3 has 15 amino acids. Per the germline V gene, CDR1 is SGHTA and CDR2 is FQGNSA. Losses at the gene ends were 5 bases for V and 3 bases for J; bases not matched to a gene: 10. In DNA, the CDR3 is TGTGCCAGCAGCCGACCTGAGACAGGGATCTACGAGCAGTACTTC. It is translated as CASSRPETGIYEQYF.

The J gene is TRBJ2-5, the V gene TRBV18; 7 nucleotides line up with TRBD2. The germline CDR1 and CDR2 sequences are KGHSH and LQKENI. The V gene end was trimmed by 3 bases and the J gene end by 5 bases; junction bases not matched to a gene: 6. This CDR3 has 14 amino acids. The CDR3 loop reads CASSPSSGGETQYF. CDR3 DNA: TGTGCCAGCTCACCGTCTAGCGGCGGGGAGACCCAGTACTTC.

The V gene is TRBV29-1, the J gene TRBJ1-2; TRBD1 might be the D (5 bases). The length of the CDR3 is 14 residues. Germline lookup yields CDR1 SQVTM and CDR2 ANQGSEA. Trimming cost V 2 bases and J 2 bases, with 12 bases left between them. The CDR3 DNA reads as TGCAGCGTTGAAAGGGCAGGGTGGAACTATGGCTACACCTTC. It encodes CSVERAGWNYGYTF.

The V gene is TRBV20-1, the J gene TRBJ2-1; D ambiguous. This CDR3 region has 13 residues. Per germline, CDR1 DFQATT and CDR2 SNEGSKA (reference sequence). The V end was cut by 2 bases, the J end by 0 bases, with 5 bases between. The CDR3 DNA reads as TGCAGTGCTAGATTCAGCTCCTACAATGAGCAGTTCTTC. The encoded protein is CSARFSSYNEQFF.

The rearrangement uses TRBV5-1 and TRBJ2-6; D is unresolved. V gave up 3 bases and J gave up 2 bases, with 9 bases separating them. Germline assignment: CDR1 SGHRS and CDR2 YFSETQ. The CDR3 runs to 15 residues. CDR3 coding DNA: TGCGCCAGCAGCTCGGACCTTACTGGGGCCAACGTCCTGACTTTC. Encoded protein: CASSSDLTGANVLTF. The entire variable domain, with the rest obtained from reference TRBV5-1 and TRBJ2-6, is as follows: KAGVTQTPRYLIKTRGQQVTLSCSPISGHRSVSWYQQTPGQGLQFLFEYFSETQRNKGNFPGRFSGRQFSNSRSEMNVSTLELGDSALYLCASSSDLTGANVLTFGAGSRLTVL.